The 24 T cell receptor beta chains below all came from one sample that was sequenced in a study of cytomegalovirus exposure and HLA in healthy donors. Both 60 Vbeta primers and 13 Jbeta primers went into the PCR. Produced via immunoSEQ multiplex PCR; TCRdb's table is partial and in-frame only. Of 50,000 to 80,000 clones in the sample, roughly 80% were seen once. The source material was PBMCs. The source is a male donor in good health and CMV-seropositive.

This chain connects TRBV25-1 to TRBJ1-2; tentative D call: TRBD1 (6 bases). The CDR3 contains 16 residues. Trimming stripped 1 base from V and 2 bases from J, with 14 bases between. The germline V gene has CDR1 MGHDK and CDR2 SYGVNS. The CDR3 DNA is TGTGCCAGCAGTGAATCGCCAGCCAGGGGAAACTATGGCTACACCTTC. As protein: CASSESPARGNYGYTF.

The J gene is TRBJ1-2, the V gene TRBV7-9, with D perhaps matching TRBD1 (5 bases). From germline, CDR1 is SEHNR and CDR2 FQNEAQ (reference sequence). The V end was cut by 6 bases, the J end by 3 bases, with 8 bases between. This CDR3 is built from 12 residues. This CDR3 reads CASSPGYYGYTF. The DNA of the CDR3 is TGTGCCAGCAGTCCAGGGTACTATGGCTACACCTTC.

CDR3 nucleotide sequence: TGTGCCAGCAGCTTAAGGGGTTACTCCACAGATACGCAGTATTTT. Its protein product is CASSLRGYSTDTQYF. This sequence joins TRBV11-2 and TRBJ2-3, with D possibly matching TRBD1 (5 bases). Germline CDR1 is SGHAT and CDR2 is FQNNGV. CDR3 length equals 15 residues. The V and J ends lost 2 bases and 2 bases respectively, with 11 bases between them.

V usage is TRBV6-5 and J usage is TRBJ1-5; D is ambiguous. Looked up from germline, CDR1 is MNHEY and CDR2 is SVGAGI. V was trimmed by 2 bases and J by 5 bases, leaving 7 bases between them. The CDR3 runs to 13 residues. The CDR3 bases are TGTGCCAGCAGTTACAGGGAGGATCAGCCCCAGCATTTT. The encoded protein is CASSYREDQPQHF.

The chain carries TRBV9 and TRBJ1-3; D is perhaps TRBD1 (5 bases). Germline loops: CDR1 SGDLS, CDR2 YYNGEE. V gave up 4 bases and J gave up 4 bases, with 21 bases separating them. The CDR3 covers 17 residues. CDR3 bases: TGTGCCAGCAGCACAACACCGGGACTCCAGGCGGGAAACACCATATATTTT. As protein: CASSTTPGLQAGNTIYF.

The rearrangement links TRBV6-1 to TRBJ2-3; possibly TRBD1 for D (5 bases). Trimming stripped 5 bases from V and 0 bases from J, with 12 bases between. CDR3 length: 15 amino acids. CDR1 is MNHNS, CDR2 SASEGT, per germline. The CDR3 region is CASSLRQISTDTQYF. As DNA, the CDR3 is TGTGCCAGCAGTTTACGACAGATTAGCACAGATACGCAGTATTTT.

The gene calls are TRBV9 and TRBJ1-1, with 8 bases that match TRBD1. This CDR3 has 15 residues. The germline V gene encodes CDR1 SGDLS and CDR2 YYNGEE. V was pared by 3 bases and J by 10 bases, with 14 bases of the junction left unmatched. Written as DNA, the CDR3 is TGTGCCAGCAGCGAAGATGACTCTGGACAGGGACTAGCTTTCTTT. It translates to CASSEDDSGQGLAFF.

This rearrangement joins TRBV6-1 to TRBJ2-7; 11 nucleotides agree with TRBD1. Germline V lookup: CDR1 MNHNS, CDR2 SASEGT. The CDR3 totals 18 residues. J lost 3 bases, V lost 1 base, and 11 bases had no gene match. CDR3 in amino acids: CASSEERDRGGRGYEQYF. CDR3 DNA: TGTGCCAGCAGTGAAGAGAGGGACAGGGGGGGAAGGGGCTACGAGCAGTACTTC.

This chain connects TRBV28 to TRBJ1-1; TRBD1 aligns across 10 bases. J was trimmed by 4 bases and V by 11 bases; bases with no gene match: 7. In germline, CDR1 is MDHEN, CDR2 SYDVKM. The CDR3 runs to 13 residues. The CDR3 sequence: CAARTGGSTEAFF. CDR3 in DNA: TGTGCCGCTAGGACAGGGGGGAGCACTGAAGCTTTCTTT.

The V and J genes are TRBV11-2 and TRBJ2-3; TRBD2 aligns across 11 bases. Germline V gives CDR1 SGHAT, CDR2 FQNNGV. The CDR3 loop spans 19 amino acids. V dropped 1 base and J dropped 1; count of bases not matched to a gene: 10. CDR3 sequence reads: CASSLVVVAGGLGTDTQYF. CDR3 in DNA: TGTGCCAGCAGCTTAGTCGTGGTAGCGGGGGGGCTGGGCACAGATACGCAGTATTTT.

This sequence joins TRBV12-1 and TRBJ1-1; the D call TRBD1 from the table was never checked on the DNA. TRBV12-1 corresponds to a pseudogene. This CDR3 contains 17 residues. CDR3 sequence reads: CASSFLPYRDGNTEAFF. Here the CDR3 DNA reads TGTGCCAGCAGCTTCCTGCCCTACAGGGATGGGAACACTGAAGCTTTCTTT.

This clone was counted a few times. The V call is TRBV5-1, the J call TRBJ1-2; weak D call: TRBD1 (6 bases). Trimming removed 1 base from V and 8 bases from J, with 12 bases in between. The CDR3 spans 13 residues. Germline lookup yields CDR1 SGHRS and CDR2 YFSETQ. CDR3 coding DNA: TGCGCCAGCAGCTTGCAGGGGCCAGAGGGCTACACCTTC. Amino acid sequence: CASSLQGPEGYTF.

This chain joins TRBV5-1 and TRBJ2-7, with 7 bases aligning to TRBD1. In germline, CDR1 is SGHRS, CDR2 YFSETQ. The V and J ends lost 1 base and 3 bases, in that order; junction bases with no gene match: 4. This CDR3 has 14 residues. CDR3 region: CASSLSRDSYEQYF. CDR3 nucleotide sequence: TGCGCCAGCAGCTTGTCCCGGGACAGCTACGAGCAGTACTTC. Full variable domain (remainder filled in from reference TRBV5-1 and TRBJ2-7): KAGVTQTPRYLIKTRGQQVTLSCSPISGHRSVSWYQQTPGQGLQFLFEYFSETQRNKGNFPGRFSGRQFSNSRSEMNVSTLELGDSALYLCASSLSRDSYEQYFGPGTRLTVT.

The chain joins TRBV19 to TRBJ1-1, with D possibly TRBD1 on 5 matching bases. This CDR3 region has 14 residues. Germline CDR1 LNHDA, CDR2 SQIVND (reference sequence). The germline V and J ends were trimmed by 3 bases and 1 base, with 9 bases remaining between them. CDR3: CASSMGQTNTEAFF. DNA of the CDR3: TGTGCCAGTAGTATGGGGCAGACGAACACTGAAGCTTTCTTT.

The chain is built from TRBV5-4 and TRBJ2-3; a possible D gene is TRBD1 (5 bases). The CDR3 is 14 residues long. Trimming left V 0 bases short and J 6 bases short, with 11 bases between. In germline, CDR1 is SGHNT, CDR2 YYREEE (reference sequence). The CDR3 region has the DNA TGTGCCAGCAGCTTGGAGCAGGGATCGGATACGCAGTATTTT. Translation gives CASSLEQGSDTQYF. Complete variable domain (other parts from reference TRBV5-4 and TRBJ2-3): ETGVTQSPTHLIKTRGQQVTLRCSSQSGHNTVSWYQQALGQGPQFIFQYYREEENGRGNFPPRFSGLQFPNYSSELNVNALELDDSALYLCASSLEQGSDTQYFGPGTRLTVL.

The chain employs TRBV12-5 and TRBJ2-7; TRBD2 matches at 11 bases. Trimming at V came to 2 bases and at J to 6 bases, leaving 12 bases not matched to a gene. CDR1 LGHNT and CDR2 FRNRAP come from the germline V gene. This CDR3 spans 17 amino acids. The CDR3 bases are TGTGCTAGTGGTTTGCAAGCCGTACTAGCGGGGGACTTCGAGCAGTACTTC. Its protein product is CASGLQAVLAGDFEQYF.

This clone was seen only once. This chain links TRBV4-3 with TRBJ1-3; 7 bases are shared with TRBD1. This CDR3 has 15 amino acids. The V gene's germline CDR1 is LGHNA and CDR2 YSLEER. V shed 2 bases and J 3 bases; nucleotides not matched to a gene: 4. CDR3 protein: CASSQNTGVGNTIYF. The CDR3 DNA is TGCGCCAGCAGCCAAAACACAGGGGTTGGAAACACCATATATTTT.

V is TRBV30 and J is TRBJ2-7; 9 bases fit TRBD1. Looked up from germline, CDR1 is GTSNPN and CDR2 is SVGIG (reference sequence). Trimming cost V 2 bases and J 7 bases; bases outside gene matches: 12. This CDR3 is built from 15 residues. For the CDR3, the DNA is TGTGCCTGGAGTAGAACCGGGACAGGGACAGTGGAGCAGTACTTC. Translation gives CAWSRTGTGTVEQYF.

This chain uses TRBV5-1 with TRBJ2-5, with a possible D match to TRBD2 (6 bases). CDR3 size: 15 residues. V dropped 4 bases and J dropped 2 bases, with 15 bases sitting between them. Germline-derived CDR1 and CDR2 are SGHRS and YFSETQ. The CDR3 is CASSPAGPQQETQYF. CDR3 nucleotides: TGCGCCAGCAGCCCGGCGGGACCGCAACAAGAGACCCAGTACTTC. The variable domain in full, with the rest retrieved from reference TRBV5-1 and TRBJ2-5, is KAGVTQTPRYLIKTRGQQVTLSCSPISGHRSVSWYQQTPGQGLQFLFEYFSETQRNKGNFPGRFSGRQFSNSRSEMNVSTLELGDSALYLCASSPAGPQQETQYFGPGTRLLVL.

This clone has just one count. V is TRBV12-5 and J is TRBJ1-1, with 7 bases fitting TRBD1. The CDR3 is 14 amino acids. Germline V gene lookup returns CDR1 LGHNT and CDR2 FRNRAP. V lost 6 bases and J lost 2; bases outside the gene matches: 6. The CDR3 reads CASGRDSLNTEAFF. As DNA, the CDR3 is TGTGCTAGTGGCCGGGACAGCTTAAACACTGAAGCTTTCTTT.

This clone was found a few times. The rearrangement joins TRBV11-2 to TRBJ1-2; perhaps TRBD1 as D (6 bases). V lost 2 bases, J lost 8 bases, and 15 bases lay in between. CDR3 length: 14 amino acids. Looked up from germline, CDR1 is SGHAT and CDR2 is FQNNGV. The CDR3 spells CASSLYTGGGGYTF. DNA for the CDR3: TGTGCCAGCAGCTTATACACTGGGGGGGGCGGCTACACCTTC. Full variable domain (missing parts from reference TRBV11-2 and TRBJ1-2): EAGVAQSPRYKIIEKRQSVAFWCNPISGHATLYWYQQILGQGPKLLIQFQNNGVVDDSQLPKDRFSAERLKGVDSTLKIQPAKLEDSAVYLCASSLYTGGGGYTFGSGTRLTVV.

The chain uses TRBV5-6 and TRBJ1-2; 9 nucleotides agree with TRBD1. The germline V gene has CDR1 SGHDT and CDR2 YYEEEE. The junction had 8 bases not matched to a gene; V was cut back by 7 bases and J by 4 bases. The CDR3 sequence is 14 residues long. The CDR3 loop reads CASAGPGQGYGYTF. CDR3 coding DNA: TGTGCCAGCGCCGGTCCGGGACAGGGCTATGGCTACACCTTC.

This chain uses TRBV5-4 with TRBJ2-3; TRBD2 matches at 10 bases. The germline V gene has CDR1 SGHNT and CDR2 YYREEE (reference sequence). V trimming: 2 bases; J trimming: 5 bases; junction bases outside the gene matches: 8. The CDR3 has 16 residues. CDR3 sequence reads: CASSLRAGGREDTQYF. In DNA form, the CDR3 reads TGTGCCAGCAGCTTAAGAGCGGGGGGGCGGGAAGATACGCAGTATTTT.

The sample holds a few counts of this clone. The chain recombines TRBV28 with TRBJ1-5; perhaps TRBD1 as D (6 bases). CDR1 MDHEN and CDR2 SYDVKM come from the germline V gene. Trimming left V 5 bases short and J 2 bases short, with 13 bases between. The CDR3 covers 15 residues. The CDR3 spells CASSLSGDGNQPQHF. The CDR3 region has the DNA TGTGCCAGCAGTCTATCAGGGGACGGCAATCAGCCCCAGCATTTT.